Described below is a single T cell receptor (beta chain) sequence and its context. This sample was included in a study of chemoradiotherapy in HPV16-positive cancers. From germline, CDR1 is LNHNV and CDR2 YYDKDF (reference sequence). This CDR3 has 13 residues. The repertoire was sequenced with immunoSEQ multiplex PCR; TCRdb's copy has only in-frame clones and lacks some. The repertoire holds about 10,000 clones, with 65% to 80% as singletons. Sample: tumor tissue, taken from a patient who underwent chemoradiotherapy. This TCR was sampled from a human donor with HPV-associated anogenital cancer. V usage is TRBV15 and J usage is TRBJ2-5, with D possibly matching TRBD1 (6 bases). This CDR3 is CATGHRPQETQYF. CDR3 bases: TGTGCGACGGGACACCGACCTCAAGAGACCCAGTACTTC.